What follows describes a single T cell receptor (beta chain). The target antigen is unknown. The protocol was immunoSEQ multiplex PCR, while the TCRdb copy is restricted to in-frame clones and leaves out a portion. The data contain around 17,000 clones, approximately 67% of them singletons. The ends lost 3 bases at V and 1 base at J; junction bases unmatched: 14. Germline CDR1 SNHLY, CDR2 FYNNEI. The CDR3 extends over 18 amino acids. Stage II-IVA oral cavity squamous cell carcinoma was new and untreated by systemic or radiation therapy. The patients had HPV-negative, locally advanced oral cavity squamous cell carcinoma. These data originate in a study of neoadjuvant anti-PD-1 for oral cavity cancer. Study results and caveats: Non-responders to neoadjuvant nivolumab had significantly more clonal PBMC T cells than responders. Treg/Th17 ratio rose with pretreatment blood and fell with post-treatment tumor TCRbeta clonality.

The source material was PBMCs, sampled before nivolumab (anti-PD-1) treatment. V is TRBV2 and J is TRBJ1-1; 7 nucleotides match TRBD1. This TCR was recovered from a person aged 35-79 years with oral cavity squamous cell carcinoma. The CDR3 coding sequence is TGTGCCAGCAGTGATCTAGCGAGTGCAAACAGGGGGAACACTGAAGCTTTCTTT. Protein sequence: CASSDLASANRGNTEAFF.